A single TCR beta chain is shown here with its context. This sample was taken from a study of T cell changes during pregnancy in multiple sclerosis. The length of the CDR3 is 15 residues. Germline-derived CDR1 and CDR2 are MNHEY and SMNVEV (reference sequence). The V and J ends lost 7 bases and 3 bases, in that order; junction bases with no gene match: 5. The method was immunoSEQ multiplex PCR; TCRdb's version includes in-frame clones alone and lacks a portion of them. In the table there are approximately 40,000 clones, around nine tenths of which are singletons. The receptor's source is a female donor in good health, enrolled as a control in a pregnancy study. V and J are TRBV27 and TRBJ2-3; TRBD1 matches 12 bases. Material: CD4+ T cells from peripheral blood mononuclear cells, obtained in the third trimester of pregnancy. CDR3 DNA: TGTGCCAGCACCGGGACAGGGGGCGCGACAGATACGCAGTATTTT. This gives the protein CASTGTGGATDTQYF.